The clone carrying this TCR beta chain was counted a few times. The target antigen is unknown. Both previously described methods and listed TCR primers were employed to make bulk TCR libraries. TCRdb redid the calling of the PCR reads with MiXCR, one entry per CDR3 protein. The table has around 320,000 distinct CDR3 sequences, 24% seen once. This sample was taken from a study of molecular identifiers for immune sequencing clone quantification. Whole-study context: Replicate RNA came from 20,000 or 100,000 naive CD8 cells and was split five ways, and four parts were sequenced. Broader study findings: Effector cells kept over 98% of their molecules in clones above 20 RNA copies, while naive cells kept under 1% there.

This CDR3 is built from 17 residues. V was cut by 1 base and J by 2 bases, with 15 bases left in between. Germline V CDR1 and CDR2: SGHAT, FQNNGV. The sample taken for sequencing was naive CD8+ T cells from blood, with Jurkat cell RNA spiked in. The subset: FACS-sorted CD8+CD4-CCR7+CD45RA+ naive T cells. The receptor was isolated from a human donor in good health. Some libraries in this study had Jurkat cell RNA spiked in. The chain is built from TRBV11-2 and TRBJ2-1; perhaps TRBD1 as D (5 bases). The CDR3 region has the DNA TGTGCCAGCAGCTTAGCGACAGAAATGGTGACCTACAATGAGCAGTTCTTC. This translates into CASSLATEMVTYNEQFF.